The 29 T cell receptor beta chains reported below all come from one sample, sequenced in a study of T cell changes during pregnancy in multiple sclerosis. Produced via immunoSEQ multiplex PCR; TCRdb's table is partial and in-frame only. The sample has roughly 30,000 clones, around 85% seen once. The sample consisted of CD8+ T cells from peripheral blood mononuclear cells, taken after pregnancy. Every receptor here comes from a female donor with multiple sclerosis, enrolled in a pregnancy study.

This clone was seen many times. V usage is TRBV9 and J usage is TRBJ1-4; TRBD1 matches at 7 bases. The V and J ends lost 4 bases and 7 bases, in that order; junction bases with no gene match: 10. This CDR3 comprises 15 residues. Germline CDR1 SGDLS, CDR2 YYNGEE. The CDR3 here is CASSPFSTGSEKLFF. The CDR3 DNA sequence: TGTGCCAGCAGCCCTTTCTCGACAGGGAGTGAAAAACTGTTTTTT.

As DNA, the CDR3 is TGTGCCAGCAGTGAAGAAGAGGGGGGCAATCAGCCCCAGCATTTT. Its protein is CASSEEEGGNQPQHF. The chain is built from TRBV6-1 and TRBJ1-5; D possibly corresponds to TRBD1 (6 bases). V shed 1 base and J shed 2 bases, with 9 bases lying between them. Germline CDR1 and CDR2: MNHNS and SASEGT. This CDR3 region has 15 residues.

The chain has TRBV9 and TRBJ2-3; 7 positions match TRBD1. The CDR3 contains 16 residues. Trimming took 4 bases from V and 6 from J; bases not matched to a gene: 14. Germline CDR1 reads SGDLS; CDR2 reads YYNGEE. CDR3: CASSTLGDSFVDTQYF. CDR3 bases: TGTGCCAGCAGCACCTTGGGGGACAGTTTTGTGGATACGCAGTATTTT. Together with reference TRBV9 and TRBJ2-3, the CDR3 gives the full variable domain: DSGVTQTPKHLITATGQRVTLRCSPRSGDLSVYWYQQSLDQGLQFLIQYYNGEERAKGNILERFSAQQFPDLHSELNLSSLELGDSALYFCASSTLGDSFVDTQYFGPGTRLTVL.

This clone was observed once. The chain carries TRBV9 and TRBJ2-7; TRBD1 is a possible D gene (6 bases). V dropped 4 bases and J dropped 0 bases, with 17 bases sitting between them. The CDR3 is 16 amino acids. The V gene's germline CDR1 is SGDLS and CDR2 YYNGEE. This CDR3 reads CASSKGRDTRSYEQYF. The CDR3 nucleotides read TGTGCCAGCAGCAAGGGCCGGGACACCCGCTCCTACGAGCAGTACTTC. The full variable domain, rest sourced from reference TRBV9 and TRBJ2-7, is DSGVTQTPKHLITATGQRVTLRCSPRSGDLSVYWYQQSLDQGLQFLIQYYNGEERAKGNILERFSAQQFPDLHSELNLSSLELGDSALYFCASSKGRDTRSYEQYFGPGTRLTVT.

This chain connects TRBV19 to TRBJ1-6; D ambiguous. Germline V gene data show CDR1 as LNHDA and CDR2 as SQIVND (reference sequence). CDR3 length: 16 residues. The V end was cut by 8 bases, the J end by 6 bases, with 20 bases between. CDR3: CASRSHSGAANSPLHF. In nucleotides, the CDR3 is TGTGCCAGTCGGAGTCACTCGGGAGCGGCTAATTCACCCCTCCACTTT.

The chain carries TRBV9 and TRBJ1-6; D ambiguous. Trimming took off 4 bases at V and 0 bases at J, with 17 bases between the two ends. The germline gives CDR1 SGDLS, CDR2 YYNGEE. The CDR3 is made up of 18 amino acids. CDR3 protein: CASSRREAGFSYNSPLHF. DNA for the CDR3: TGTGCCAGCAGCCGCCGGGAGGCGGGCTTCTCCTATAATTCACCCCTCCACTTT.

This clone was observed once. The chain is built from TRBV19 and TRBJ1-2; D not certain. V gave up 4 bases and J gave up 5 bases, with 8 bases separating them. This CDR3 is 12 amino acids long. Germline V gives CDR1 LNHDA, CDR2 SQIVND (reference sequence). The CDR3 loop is CASSNQIYGYTF. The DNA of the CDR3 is TGTGCCAGTAGTAATCAGATATATGGCTACACCTTC. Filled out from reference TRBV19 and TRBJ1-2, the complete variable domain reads DGGITQSPKYLFRKEGQNVTLSCEQNLNHDAMYWYRQDPGQGLRLIYYSQIVNDFQKGDIAEGYSVSREKKESFPLTVTSAQKNPTAFYLCASSNQIYGYTFGSGTRLTVV.

The CDR3 loop reads CASSFAGPSNEQFF. The CDR3 DNA follows: TGTGCCAGCTCATTTGCGGGACCCAGCAATGAGCAGTTCTTC. The chain uses TRBV27 and TRBJ2-1; tentatively, D is TRBD2 (6 bases). V lost 8 bases to trimming and J lost 6 bases, with 17 bases between them. Germline lookup yields CDR1 MNHEY and CDR2 SMNVEV (reference sequence). The CDR3 contains 14 residues.

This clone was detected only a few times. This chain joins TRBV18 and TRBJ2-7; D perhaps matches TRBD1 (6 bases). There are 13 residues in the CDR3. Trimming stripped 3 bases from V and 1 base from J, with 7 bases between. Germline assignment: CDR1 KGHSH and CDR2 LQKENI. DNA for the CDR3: TGTGCCAGCTCACCTCAGGGGTCCTACGAGCAGTACTTC. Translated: CASSPQGSYEQYF.

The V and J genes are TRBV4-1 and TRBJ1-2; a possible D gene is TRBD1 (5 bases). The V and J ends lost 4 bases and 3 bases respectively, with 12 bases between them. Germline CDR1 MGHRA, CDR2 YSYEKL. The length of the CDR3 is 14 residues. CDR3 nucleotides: TGCGCCAGCAGCCCAGGGCCGCAATACTATGGCTACACCTTC. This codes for CASSPGPQYYGYTF.

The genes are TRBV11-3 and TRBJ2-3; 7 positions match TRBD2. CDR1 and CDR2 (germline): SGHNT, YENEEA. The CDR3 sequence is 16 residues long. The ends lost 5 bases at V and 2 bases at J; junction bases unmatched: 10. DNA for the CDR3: TGTGCCAGCAGCCAGCCGGGGGAGGGGACCACAGATACGCAGTATTTT. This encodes CASSQPGEGTTDTQYF.

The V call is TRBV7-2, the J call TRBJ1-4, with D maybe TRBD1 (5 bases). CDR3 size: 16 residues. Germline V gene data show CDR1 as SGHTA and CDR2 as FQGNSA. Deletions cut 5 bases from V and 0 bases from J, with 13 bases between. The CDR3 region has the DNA TGTGCCAGCAGCACGACAGTAAAGCCAACTAATGAAAAACTGTTTTTT. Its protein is CASSTTVKPTNEKLFF.

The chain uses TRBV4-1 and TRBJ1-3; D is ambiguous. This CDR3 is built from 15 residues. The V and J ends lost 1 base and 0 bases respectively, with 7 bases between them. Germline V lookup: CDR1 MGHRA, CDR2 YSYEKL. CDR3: CASSQVFISGNTIYF. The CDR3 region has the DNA TGCGCCAGCAGCCAAGTTTTCATCTCTGGAAACACCATATATTTT.

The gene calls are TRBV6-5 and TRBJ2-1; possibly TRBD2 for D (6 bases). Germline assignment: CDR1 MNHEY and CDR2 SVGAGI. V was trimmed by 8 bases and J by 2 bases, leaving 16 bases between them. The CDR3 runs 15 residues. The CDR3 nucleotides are TGTGCCAGCGGTTTGGGAGGCCCAACCTACAATGAGCAGTTCTTC. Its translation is CASGLGGPTYNEQFF.

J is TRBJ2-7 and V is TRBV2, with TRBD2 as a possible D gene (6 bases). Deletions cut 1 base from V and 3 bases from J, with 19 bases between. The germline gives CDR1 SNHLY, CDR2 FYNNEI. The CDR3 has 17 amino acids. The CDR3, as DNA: TGTGCCAGCAGTGAAGGGGACTCCAAAATCGGATACTACGAGCAGTACTTC. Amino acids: CASSEGDSKIGYYEQYF.

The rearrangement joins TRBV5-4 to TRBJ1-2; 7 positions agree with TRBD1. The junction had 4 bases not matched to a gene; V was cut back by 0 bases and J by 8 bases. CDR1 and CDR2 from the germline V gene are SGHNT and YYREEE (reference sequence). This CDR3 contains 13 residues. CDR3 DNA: TGTGCCAGCAGCTTGGAGCAGGGGGGCGGCTACACCTTC. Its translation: CASSLEQGGGYTF.

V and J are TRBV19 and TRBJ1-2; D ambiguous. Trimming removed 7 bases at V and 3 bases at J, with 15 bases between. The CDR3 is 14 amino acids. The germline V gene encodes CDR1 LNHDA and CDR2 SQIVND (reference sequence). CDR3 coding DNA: TGTGCCAGTAAGGACGGAGGGTCCTACTATGGCTACACCTTC. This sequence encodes CASKDGGSYYGYTF.

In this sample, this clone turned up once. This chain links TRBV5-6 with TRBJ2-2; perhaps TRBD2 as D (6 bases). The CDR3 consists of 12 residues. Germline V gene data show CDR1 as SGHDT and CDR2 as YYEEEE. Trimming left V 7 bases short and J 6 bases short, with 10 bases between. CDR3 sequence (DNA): TGTGCCAGCGTGGGGGGTTCCGGGGAGCTGTTTTTT. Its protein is CASVGGSGELFF.

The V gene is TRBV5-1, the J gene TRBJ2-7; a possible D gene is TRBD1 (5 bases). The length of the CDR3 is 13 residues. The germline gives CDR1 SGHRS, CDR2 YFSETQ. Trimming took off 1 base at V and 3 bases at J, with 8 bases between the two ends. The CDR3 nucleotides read TGCGCCAGCAGCTTGAGCACAGGCTACGAGCAGTACTTC. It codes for CASSLSTGYEQYF.

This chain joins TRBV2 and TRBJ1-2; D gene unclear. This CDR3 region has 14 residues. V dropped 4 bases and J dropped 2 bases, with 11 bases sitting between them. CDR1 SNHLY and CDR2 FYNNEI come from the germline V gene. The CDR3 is CASSARDGNYGYTF. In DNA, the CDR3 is TGTGCCAGCAGTGCTCGGGATGGCAACTATGGCTACACCTTC.

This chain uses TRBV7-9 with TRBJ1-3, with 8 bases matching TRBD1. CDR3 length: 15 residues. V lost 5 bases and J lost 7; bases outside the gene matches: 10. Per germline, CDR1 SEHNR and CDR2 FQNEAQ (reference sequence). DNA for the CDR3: TGTGCCAGCAGCCCGTCGACAGGGGAAGGGAACACCATATATTTT. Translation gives CASSPSTGEGNTIYF.

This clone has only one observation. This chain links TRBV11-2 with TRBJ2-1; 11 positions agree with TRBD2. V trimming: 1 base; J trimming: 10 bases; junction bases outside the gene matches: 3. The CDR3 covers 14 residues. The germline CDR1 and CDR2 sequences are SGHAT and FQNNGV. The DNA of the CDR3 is TGTGCCAGCAGCTTAGCTTCTAGCGGGGGGGAGCAGTTCTTC. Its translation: CASSLASSGGEQFF.

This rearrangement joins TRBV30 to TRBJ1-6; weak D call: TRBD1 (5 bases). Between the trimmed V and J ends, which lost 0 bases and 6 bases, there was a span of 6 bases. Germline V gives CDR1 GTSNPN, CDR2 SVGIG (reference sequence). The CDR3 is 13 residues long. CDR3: CAWSVDSNSPLHF. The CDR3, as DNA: TGTGCCTGGAGTGTCGACAGTAATTCACCCCTCCACTTT.

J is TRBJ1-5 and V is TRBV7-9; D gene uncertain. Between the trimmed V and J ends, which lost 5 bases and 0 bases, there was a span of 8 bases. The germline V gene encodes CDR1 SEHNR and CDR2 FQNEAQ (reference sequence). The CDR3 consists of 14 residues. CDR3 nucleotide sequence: TGTGCCAGCAGCCAACTGTATAGCAATCAGCCCCAGCATTTT. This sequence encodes CASSQLYSNQPQHF. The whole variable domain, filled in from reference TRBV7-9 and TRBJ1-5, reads DTGVSQNPRHKITKRGQNVTFRCDPISEHNRLYWYRQTLGQGPEFLTYFQNEAQLEKSRLLSDRFSAERPKGSFSTLEIQRTEQGDSAMYLCASSQLYSNQPQHFGDGTRLSIL.

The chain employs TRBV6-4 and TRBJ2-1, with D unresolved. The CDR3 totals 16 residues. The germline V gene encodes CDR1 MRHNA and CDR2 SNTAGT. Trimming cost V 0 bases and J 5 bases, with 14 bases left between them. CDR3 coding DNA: TGTGCCAGCAGTGACTCTGTTGGTGGCGGAAACAATGAGCAGTTCTTC. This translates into CASSDSVGGGNNEQFF.

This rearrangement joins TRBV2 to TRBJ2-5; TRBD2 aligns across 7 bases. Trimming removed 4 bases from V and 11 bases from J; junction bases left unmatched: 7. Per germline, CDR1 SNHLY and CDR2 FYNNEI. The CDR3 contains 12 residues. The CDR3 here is CASSARAGEQYF. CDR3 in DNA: TGTGCCAGCAGTGCAAGGGCGGGGGAGCAGTACTTC.

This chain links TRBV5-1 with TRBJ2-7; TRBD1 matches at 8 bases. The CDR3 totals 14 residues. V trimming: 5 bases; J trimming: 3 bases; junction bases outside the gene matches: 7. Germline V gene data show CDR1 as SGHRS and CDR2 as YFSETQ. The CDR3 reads CASSLDREIYEQYF. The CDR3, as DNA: TGCGCCAGCAGTCTGGACAGGGAAATCTACGAGCAGTACTTC.

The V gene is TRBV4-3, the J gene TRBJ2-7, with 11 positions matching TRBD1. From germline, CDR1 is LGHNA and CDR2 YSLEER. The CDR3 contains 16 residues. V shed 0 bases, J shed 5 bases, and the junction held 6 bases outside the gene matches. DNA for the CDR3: TGCGCCAGCAGCCAAGATCTGGGGACAGGGGGAGACGAGCAGTACTTC. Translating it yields CASSQDLGTGGDEQYF.

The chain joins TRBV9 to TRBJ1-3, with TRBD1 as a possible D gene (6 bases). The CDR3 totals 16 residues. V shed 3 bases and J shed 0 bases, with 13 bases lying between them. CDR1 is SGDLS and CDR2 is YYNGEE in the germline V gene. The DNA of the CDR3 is TGTGCCAGCAGCGCCCCCCGAGGGGGCTCTGGAAACACCATATATTTT. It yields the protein CASSAPRGGSGNTIYF. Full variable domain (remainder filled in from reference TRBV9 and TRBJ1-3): DSGVTQTPKHLITATGQRVTLRCSPRSGDLSVYWYQQSLDQGLQFLIQYYNGEERAKGNILERFSAQQFPDLHSELNLSSLELGDSALYFCASSAPRGGSGNTIYFGEGSWLTVV.